This entry is about one TCR beta chain. Its specificity is not known. Germline V CDR1 and CDR2: WSHSY, SAAADI. The CDR3 consists of 15 residues. Trimming shortened V by 0 bases and J by 8 bases, and 16 bases separated the two germline ends. The entry originates in a study of T cells after yellow fever vaccination. Production of TCR cDNA was by 5'RACE template switching, which also added a universal primer site and UMIs. TCRdb reprocessed the 5' RACE reads via MiXCR and lists one record per CDR3 protein. This sample yields 250,000 to 400,000 distinct CDR3 sequences, of which over 4% are seen a single time; roughly 24% belongs to the top ten. Study-wide results and limits: The CD4 and CD8 compartments had a small share of their clonotypes in common. One caveat is that FACS-sorted repertoires could contain abundant clonotypes contaminating from the bulk population. At around 96% for CD4 and approximately 88% for CD8, most primary-vaccination clones showed up again after the booster.

The sample here was PBMCs, taken 5 days after the yellow fever booster vaccination. The chain links TRBV10-2 to TRBJ1-2; D unresolved. This receptor was obtained from a man between 18 and 35 years old who received the YFV17D yellow fever vaccine. CDR3 DNA: TGCGCCAGCAGTGAGTCAGGCGAAATGTTGACGGGCTACACCTTC. Amino acids: CASSESGEMLTGYTF.